This T cell receptor beta chain was recovered during a study of monozygotic twins with inflammatory bowel disease. Study conclusions and caveats: Immunosuppressive treatments differing between patients may have added repertoire variability.

Researchers generated cDNA in eight separate reactions per sample. Researchers used template switching to add UMIs featuring a 6-nucleotide sample barcode. TCRdb re-called the 5' RACE reads; every CDR3 protein appears as one record, without DNA. The data show roughly 150,000 distinct CDR3 sequences, and the top ten clones hold 1% to 1.5%. As to this clonotype: No antigen is known for it.

This CDR3 comprises 15 residues. Germline-derived CDR1 and CDR2 are SGDLS and YYNGEE. The sample taken for sequencing was blood. This rearrangement joins TRBV9 to TRBJ1-2; the TCRdb D gene call, TRBD1, has no DNA to confirm it. The sequence came from a human donor with ulcerative colitis or Crohn's disease, or a healthy co-twin of an affected twin (not recorded which). The CDR3 sequence: CASSVEGQGADGYTF.